These 26 T cell receptor beta chains share one sample of origin, sequenced in a study of technical replicates of blood from several donors. Sequencing was performed with immunoSEQ multiplex PCR; in TCRdb, only in-frame clones are kept and a portion is missing. This table holds about 15,000 clones, 80% to 90% found once. What was sequenced was PBMCs. The receptors come from a human donor in good health.

J is TRBJ2-2 and V is TRBV5-1; D remains ambiguous. The CDR3 extends over 14 amino acids. Germline V gene sequence: CDR1 SGHRS, CDR2 YFSETQ. V shed 0 bases and J shed 2 bases, with 5 bases lying between them. In DNA form, the CDR3 reads TGCGCCAGCAGCTTGGCAGGAAACACCGGGGAGCTGTTTTTT. Translated, it gives CASSLAGNTGELFF.

The genes are TRBV7-6 and TRBJ2-1; TRBD1 matches at 7 bases. Trimming took 4 bases from V and 7 from J; bases not matched to a gene: 7. Germline assignment: CDR1 SGHVS and CDR2 FNYEAQ. The CDR3 loop spans 14 amino acids. The chain's CDR3 is CASSSKGAENEQFF. Here the CDR3 DNA reads TGTGCCAGCAGCTCAAAGGGGGCGGAAAATGAGCAGTTCTTC.

CDR3 loop: CASSIGRTGGTEAFF. CDR3 nucleotides: TGTGCCAGTAGTATCGGAAGGACAGGGGGCACTGAAGCTTTCTTT. The chain is built from TRBV19 and TRBJ1-1; 10 bases are shared with TRBD1. CDR1 and CDR2 from the germline V gene are LNHDA and SQIVND (reference sequence). The CDR3 totals 15 residues. V dropped 3 bases and J dropped 4; count of bases not matched to a gene: 5. The full variable domain, its missing parts supplied by reference TRBV19 and TRBJ1-1, is DGGITQSPKYLFRKEGQNVTLSCEQNLNHDAMYWYRQDPGQGLRLIYYSQIVNDFQKGDIAEGYSVSREKKESFPLTVTSAQKNPTAFYLCASSIGRTGGTEAFFGQGTRLTVV.

The table lists this clone with a few counts. The rearrangement uses TRBV28 and TRBJ2-7, with 10 bases identical to TRBD1. Germline V lookup: CDR1 MDHEN, CDR2 SYDVKM. The CDR3 sequence is 14 residues long. J gave up 3 bases and V 5 bases, and 4 bases lay outside the gene matches. CDR3 nucleotides: TGTGCCAGCAGTAAGGGACAGGGGAGCTACGAGCAGTACTTC. Translating it yields CASSKGQGSYEQYF. The full variable domain, in which reference TRBV28 and TRBJ2-7 provide the parts outside the CDR3, is DVKVTQSSRYLVKRTGEKVFLECVQDMDHENMFWYRQDPGLGLRLIYFSYDVKMKEKGDIPEGYSVSREKKERFSLILESASTNQTSMYLCASSKGQGSYEQYFGPGTRLTVT.

The V call is TRBV5-1, the J call TRBJ2-3; 10 bases fit TRBD2. Germline V CDR1 and CDR2: SGHRS, YFSETQ. V lost 2 bases to trimming and J lost 11 bases; unmatched junction nucleotides: 2. This CDR3 spans 12 amino acids. This CDR3 is CASSFGLAVQYF. The CDR3 region has the DNA TGCGCCAGCAGCTTCGGACTAGCGGTGCAGTATTTT.

V usage is TRBV6-4 and J usage is TRBJ2-1; TRBD2 matches at 12 bases. Per the germline V gene, CDR1 is MRHNA and CDR2 is SNTAGT. The V segment lost 3 bases and the J segment 4 bases; nucleotides outside the gene matches: 4. The CDR3 totals 16 residues. As DNA, the CDR3 is TGTGCCAGCAGTGAGACTAGCGGGAGCGGATACAATGAGCAGTTCTTC. It yields the protein CASSETSGSGYNEQFF.

The CDR3 protein is CASSHSDRGSYNEQFF. The CDR3 DNA reads as TGCGCCAGCAGTCACTCCGACAGGGGTTCCTACAATGAGCAGTTCTTC. V gene TRBV23-1 combines with J gene TRBJ2-1; 8 bases align to TRBD1. TRBV23-1 is placed among ORFs of uncertain function. Trimming at V came to 3 bases and at J to 1 base, leaving 5 bases not matched to a gene. This CDR3 comprises 16 residues.

Comments on this clone: This CDR3 is also generated by other DNA sequences in the sample. V and J are TRBV7-9 and TRBJ2-1; the D gene is possibly TRBD2 (5 bases). Per germline, CDR1 SEHNR and CDR2 FQNEAQ (reference sequence). V was clipped by 2 bases and J by 0 bases, with 8 bases between them. The CDR3 length is 15 residues. This CDR3 reads CASSLSGSSYNEQFF. CDR3 bases: TGTGCCAGCAGCTTATCTGGGAGCTCCTACAATGAGCAGTTCTTC.

This sequence joins TRBV4-2 and TRBJ2-2; D is ambiguous. Looked up from germline, CDR1 is LGHNA and CDR2 is YNFKEQ. V shed 0 bases and J shed 6 bases, with 8 bases lying between them. This CDR3 is built from 14 residues. The CDR3 loop is CASSQEGEAGELFF. CDR3 sequence (DNA): TGTGCCAGCAGCCAAGAGGGCGAAGCCGGGGAGCTGTTTTTT.

The chain combines TRBV5-1 with TRBJ1-5, with TRBD1 matching 9 bases. The CDR3 spans 16 residues. V gave up 0 bases and J gave up 5 bases; unmatched junction bases: 6. Germline assignment: CDR1 SGHRS and CDR2 YFSETQ. Here the CDR3 reads CASSLDGTGKDQPQHF. In DNA, the CDR3 is TGCGCCAGCAGCTTGGATGGGACAGGGAAGGATCAGCCCCAGCATTTT.

The rearrangement joins TRBV6-6 to TRBJ1-1; no firm D call. With 2 bases removed from V and 0 bases from J, the gap between germline ends came to 4 bases. There are 13 residues in the CDR3. Germline CDR1 is MNHNY and CDR2 is SVGAGI (reference sequence). The CDR3 loop is CASSYEVNTEAFF. DNA of the CDR3: TGTGCCAGCAGTTACGAGGTGAACACTGAAGCTTTCTTT.

The rearrangement uses TRBV19 and TRBJ2-6, with 7 bases matching TRBD2. The CDR3 has 15 amino acids. Losses at the gene ends were 3 bases for V and 2 bases for J; bases not matched to a gene: 1. Germline CDR1 and CDR2: LNHDA and SQIVND (reference sequence). The CDR3 DNA sequence: TGTGCCAGTAGTATTGGGGGGGCTGGGGCCAACGTCCTGACTTTC. This translates into CASSIGGAGANVLTF.

The genes are TRBV9 and TRBJ1-4, with TRBD1 as a possible D gene (5 bases). Per germline, CDR1 SGDLS and CDR2 YYNGEE. The V and J ends lost 0 bases and 2 bases respectively, with 11 bases between them. CDR3 size: 16 residues. This chain's CDR3 is CASSVDPRGTNEKLFF. CDR3 DNA sequence: TGTGCCAGCAGCGTAGATCCTCGGGGGACTAATGAAAAACTGTTTTTT. Variable domain in full (rest from reference TRBV9 and TRBJ1-4): DSGVTQTPKHLITATGQRVTLRCSPRSGDLSVYWYQQSLDQGLQFLIQYYNGEERAKGNILERFSAQQFPDLHSELNLSSLELGDSALYFCASSVDPRGTNEKLFFGSGTQLSVL.

The DNA for the CDR3 is TGCGCCAGCAGCTCAGGGCAGGGGACCGGGGAGCTGTTTTTT. Its protein is CASSSGQGTGELFF. The V call is TRBV5-1, the J call TRBJ2-2; tentatively, D is TRBD1 (6 bases). CDR1 SGHRS and CDR2 YFSETQ come from the germline V gene. Trimming removed 3 bases at V and 5 bases at J, with 11 bases between. The CDR3 extends over 14 amino acids.

The chain employs TRBV6-5 and TRBJ2-6, with 7 bases that match TRBD1. Germline V gene lookup returns CDR1 MNHEY and CDR2 SVGAGI. The CDR3 loop spans 15 amino acids. The J segment lost 0 bases and the V segment lost 6 bases, leaving 2 bases of the junction unmatched. The CDR3 region is CASRGGASGANVLTF. In DNA, the CDR3 is TGTGCCAGCAGAGGGGGCGCCTCTGGGGCCAACGTCCTGACTTTC.

The CDR3 DNA sequence: TGTGCCAGCGGACTAGCGGGAGGGCAAGGCGAGCAGTACTTC. The encoded protein is CASGLAGGQGEQYF. V gene TRBV6-6 combines with J gene TRBJ2-7; 15 nucleotides line up with TRBD2. The length of the CDR3 is 14 residues. Germline CDR1 and CDR2: MNHNY and SVGAGI (reference sequence). The trim removed 8 bases at V and 6 bases at J, leaving 5 bases unmatched.

J is TRBJ2-5 and V is TRBV29-1, with TRBD1 as a possible D gene (5 bases). There are 14 residues in the CDR3. The germline V gene has CDR1 SQVTM and CDR2 ANQGSEA. V lost 4 bases and J lost 2, with 14 bases in between. This CDR3 reads CSVGPQGLQETQYF. DNA of the CDR3: TGCAGCGTTGGACCCCAGGGTTTGCAAGAGACCCAGTACTTC.

The CDR3, as DNA: TGTGCCAGCTCAACCGGTACAGGGGATGCGAACTATGGCTACACCTTC. Translating gives CASSTGTGDANYGYTF. V gene TRBV18 combines with J gene TRBJ1-2, with TRBD1 matching over 7 bases. The germline V gene encodes CDR1 KGHSH and CDR2 LQKENI. The CDR3 has 16 residues. V dropped 5 bases and J dropped 2; count of bases not matched to a gene: 11.

The V call is TRBV5-1, the J call TRBJ1-2; D may be TRBD1 (5 bases). The CDR3 consists of 15 residues. Germline V CDR1 and CDR2: SGHRS, YFSETQ. The V and J ends lost 7 bases and 8 bases respectively, with 24 bases between them. CDR3: CASLITPGLGGGYTF. CDR3 coding DNA: TGCGCCAGCCTAATCACCCCGGGACTCGGAGGCGGCTACACCTTC.

This chain joins TRBV6-6 and TRBJ2-1; the match to TRBD1 covers 7 bases. The trim removed 2 bases at V and 5 bases at J, leaving 6 bases unmatched. Germline V gives CDR1 MNHNY, CDR2 SVGAGI (reference sequence). This CDR3 is built from 15 residues. The chain's CDR3 is CASSYDRVGNNEQFF. In DNA form, the CDR3 reads TGTGCCAGCAGTTACGACAGGGTAGGGAACAATGAGCAGTTCTTC.

The CDR3 sequence: CASSFRGPPNTGELFF. The CDR3 region has the DNA TGCGCCAGCAGCTTCCGCGGCCCCCCGAACACCGGGGAGCTGTTTTTT. This sequence joins TRBV5-1 and TRBJ2-2; the D is unclear. The CDR3 totals 16 residues. The germline CDR1 and CDR2 sequences are SGHRS and YFSETQ. The ends were cut back, 2 bases at V and 0 bases at J, with 11 bases in the middle.

The chain is built from TRBV30 and TRBJ2-3, with TRBD1 as a possible D gene (6 bases). This CDR3 comprises 13 residues. Germline values: CDR1 GTSNPN, CDR2 SVGIG (reference sequence). With 5 bases removed from V and 4 bases from J, the gap between germline ends came to 13 bases. The CDR3 nucleotides read TGTGCCTGGGCAGGGGTCTCAGCAGATACGCAGTATTTT. Translating gives CAWAGVSADTQYF.

The chain combines TRBV7-8 with TRBJ2-2; D gene unclear. Per germline, CDR1 SGHVS and CDR2 FQNEAQ. The ends were cut back, 2 bases at V and 1 base at J, with 8 bases in the middle. The CDR3 is 15 residues long. CDR3 sequence (DNA): TGTGCCAGCAGCTTATTCGGAGTGAACACCGGGGAGCTGTTTTTT. Translated, it gives CASSLFGVNTGELFF.

V gene TRBV29-1 combines with J gene TRBJ1-4; D not resolved. Germline CDR1 is SQVTM and CDR2 is ANQGSEA. V was cut by 8 bases and J by 7 bases, with 17 bases left in between. The CDR3 loop spans 13 amino acids. CDR3 residues: CSTAVGDGEKLFF. CDR3 DNA sequence: TGCAGCACCGCTGTGGGCGATGGTGAAAAACTGTTTTTT.

The CDR3 coding sequence is TGCGCCAGCCGCCCAAACCCTAGCGGTATCACAGATACGCAGTATTTT. Translated: CASRPNPSGITDTQYF. This chain connects TRBV5-1 to TRBJ2-3; 7 nucleotides align to TRBD2. The CDR3 length is 16 residues. V shed 7 bases and J 2 bases; nucleotides not matched to a gene: 13. Germline loops: CDR1 SGHRS, CDR2 YFSETQ.

V is TRBV12-5 and J is TRBJ1-4; D unclear. Looked up from germline, CDR1 is LGHNT and CDR2 is FRNRAP. The CDR3 is 13 residues long. The ends were cut back, 6 bases at V and 10 bases at J, with 15 bases in the middle. Here the CDR3 DNA reads TGTGCTAGTGGACCCGACTTATCTGGAAAACTGTTTTTT. It is translated as CASGPDLSGKLFF.